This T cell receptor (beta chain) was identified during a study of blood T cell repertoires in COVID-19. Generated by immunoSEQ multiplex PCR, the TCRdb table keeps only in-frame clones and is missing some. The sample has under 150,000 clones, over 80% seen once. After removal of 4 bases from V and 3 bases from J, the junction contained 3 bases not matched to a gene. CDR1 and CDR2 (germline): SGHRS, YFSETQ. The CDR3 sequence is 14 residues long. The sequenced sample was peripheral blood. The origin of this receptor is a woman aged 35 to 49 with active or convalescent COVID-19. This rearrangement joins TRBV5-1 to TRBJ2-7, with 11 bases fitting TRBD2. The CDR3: CASSPGTSGYEQYF. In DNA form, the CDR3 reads TGCGCCAGCAGCCCCGGGACTAGCGGCTACGAGCAGTACTTC.